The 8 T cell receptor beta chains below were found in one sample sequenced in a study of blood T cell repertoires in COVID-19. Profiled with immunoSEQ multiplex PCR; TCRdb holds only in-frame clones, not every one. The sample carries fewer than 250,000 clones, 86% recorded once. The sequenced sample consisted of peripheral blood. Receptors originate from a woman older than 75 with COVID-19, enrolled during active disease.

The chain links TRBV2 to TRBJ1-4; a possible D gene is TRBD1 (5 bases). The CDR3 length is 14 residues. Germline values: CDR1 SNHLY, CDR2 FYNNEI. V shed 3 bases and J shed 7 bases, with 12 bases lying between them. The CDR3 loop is CASSDGLRGEKLFF. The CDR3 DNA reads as TGTGCCAGCAGTGACGGCCTTAGGGGTGAAAAACTGTTTTTT.

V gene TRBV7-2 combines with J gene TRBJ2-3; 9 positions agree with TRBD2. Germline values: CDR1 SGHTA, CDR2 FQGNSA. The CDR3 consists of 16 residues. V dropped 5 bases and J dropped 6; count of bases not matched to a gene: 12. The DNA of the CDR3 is TGTGCCAGCAGCACGGGACTAGCTGGCGGGGCGGATACGCAGTATTTT. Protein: CASSTGLAGGADTQYF.

The CDR3 bases are TGTGCCAGCAGCGTTCAAGAGACCCAGTACTTC. Protein sequence: CASSVQETQYF. This chain uses TRBV12-3 or TRBV12-4 with TRBJ2-5; no definite D call. This CDR3 region has 11 residues. V was clipped by 6 bases and J by 2 bases, with 4 bases between them.

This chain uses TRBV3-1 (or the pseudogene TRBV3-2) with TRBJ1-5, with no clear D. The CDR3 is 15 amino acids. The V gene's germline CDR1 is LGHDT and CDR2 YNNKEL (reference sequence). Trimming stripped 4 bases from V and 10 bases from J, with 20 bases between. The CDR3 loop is CASSRSPGYWHPQHF. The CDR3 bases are TGTGCCAGCAGCCGATCCCCGGGTTACTGGCATCCCCAGCATTTT.

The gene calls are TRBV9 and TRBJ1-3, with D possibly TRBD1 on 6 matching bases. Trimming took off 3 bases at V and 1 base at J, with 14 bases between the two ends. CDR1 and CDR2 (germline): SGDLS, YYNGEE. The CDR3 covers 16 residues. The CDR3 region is CASSAEMDRSGNTIYF. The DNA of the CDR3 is TGTGCCAGCAGCGCGGAGATGGACAGATCTGGAAACACCATATATTTT.

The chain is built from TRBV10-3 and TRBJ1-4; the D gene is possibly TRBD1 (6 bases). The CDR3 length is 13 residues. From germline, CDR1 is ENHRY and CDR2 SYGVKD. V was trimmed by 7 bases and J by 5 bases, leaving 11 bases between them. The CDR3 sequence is CAITDDRNEKLFF. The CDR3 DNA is TGTGCCATCACCGATGACAGGAATGAAAAACTGTTTTTT.

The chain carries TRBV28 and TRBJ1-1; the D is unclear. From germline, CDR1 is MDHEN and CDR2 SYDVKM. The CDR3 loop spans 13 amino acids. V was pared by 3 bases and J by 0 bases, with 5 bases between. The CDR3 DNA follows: TGTGCCAGCAGTTTTAGCATGAACACTGAAGCTTTCTTT. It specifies CASSFSMNTEAFF.

DNA for the CDR3: TGTGCCAGCAAGGGAGCGGGGGGGCAAGAGACCCAGTACTTC. Its translation is CASKGAGGQETQYF. This chain connects TRBV6-5 to TRBJ2-5, with 10 bases fitting TRBD2. J gave up 2 bases and V 7 bases, and 4 bases lay outside the gene matches. The germline V gene has CDR1 MNHEY and CDR2 SVGAGI. The CDR3 totals 14 residues.